The 10 T cell receptor beta chains presented below share a single source sample, sequenced in a study of T cell changes during pregnancy in multiple sclerosis. TCRdb's table, derived via immunoSEQ multiplex PCR, lists solely in-frame clones and lacks some. Counted here are about 36,000 clones, about 92% occurring once; the ten biggest clones make up 0.41%. Sequencing used CD4+ T cells from peripheral blood mononuclear cells, obtained in the first trimester of pregnancy. These receptors were collected from a female donor with multiple sclerosis, enrolled in a pregnancy study.

The rearrangement joins TRBV29-1 to TRBJ2-1, with 13 bases matching TRBD2. V dropped 6 bases and J dropped 8; count of bases not matched to a gene: 4. Germline CDR1 and CDR2: SQVTM and ANQGSEA. CDR3 size: 13 residues. The CDR3 DNA follows: TGCAGCGTAAGGACTAGCGGGGGTCATGAGCAGTTCTTC. Encoded protein: CSVRTSGGHEQFF.

V and J are TRBV28 and TRBJ2-5; TRBD2 is a possible D gene (6 bases). V shed 5 bases and J shed 3 bases, with 13 bases lying between them. Germline V lookup: CDR1 MDHEN, CDR2 SYDVKM. The CDR3 runs to 14 residues. The CDR3 region has the DNA TGTGCCAGCAGTCTGGCCCGGGGGAAAGAGACCCAGTACTTC. The encoded protein is CASSLARGKETQYF.

V is TRBV13 and J is TRBJ2-7; 7 bases map to TRBD1. The CDR3 is 14 residues long. Germline CDR1 PRHDT, CDR2 FYEKMQ (reference sequence). V shed 5 bases, J shed 5 bases, and the junction held 9 bases outside the gene matches. CDR3 DNA sequence: TGTGCCAGCAGCAATCTTAGGGGGCTGAACGAGCAGTACTTC. This translates into CASSNLRGLNEQYF.

J is TRBJ1-5 and V is TRBV19; the D gene is possibly TRBD1 (6 bases). Germline V gene sequence: CDR1 LNHDA, CDR2 SQIVND (reference sequence). The CDR3 sequence is 12 residues long. V was cut by 5 bases and J by 5 bases, with 7 bases left in between. CDR3 nucleotides: TGTGCCAGTAGTCACAGGGATCAGCCCCAGCATTTT. It yields the protein CASSHRDQPQHF.

This rearrangement joins TRBV19 to TRBJ2-1, with 8 bases fitting TRBD2. V was pared by 6 bases and J by 1 base, with 8 bases of the junction left unmatched. CDR1 is LNHDA and CDR2 is SQIVND in the germline V gene (reference sequence). The CDR3 totals 16 residues. This CDR3 reads CASRQRGTRSYNEQFF. The CDR3 region has the DNA TGTGCCAGTAGACAAAGGGGGACTAGGTCCTACAATGAGCAGTTCTTC.

In its sample, this clone was seen a few times. The chain uses TRBV14 and TRBJ2-3; D is undetermined. The length of the CDR3 is 14 residues. Trimming stripped 1 base from V and 4 bases from J, with 9 bases between. Germline V gene sequence: CDR1 SGHDN, CDR2 FVKESK. CDR3 sequence (DNA): TGTGCCAGCAGCCAAGGAGCACGATCAGATACGCAGTATTTT. It encodes CASSQGARSDTQYF.

The genes are TRBV7-9 and TRBJ1-1; maybe TRBD1 (5 bases). Germline-derived CDR1 and CDR2 are SEHNR and FQNEAQ (reference sequence). CDR3 length: 13 residues. Between the trimmed V and J ends, which lost 5 bases and 6 bases, there was a span of 13 bases. The CDR3 DNA sequence: TGTGCCAGCAGCCGAACAGACAGTCCTGAAGCTTTCTTT. Translated: CASSRTDSPEAFF.

This chain joins TRBV2 and TRBJ2-1, with TRBD2 identical over 16 bases. Germline trimming cut 5 bases from V and 7 bases from J; bases unmatched to any gene: 2. This CDR3 region has 15 residues. CDR1 is SNHLY, CDR2 FYNNEI, per germline. CDR3 amino acids: CASSSGLAGGNEQFF. CDR3 nucleotides: TGTGCCAGCAGTTCGGGACTAGCGGGGGGGAATGAGCAGTTCTTC.

The J gene is TRBJ1-1, the V gene TRBV10-1, with D unresolved. The CDR3 spans 14 residues. Germline CDR1 is WNHNN and CDR2 is SYGVQD (reference sequence). Trimming shortened V by 10 bases and J by 1 base, and 16 bases separated the two germline ends. The CDR3 coding sequence is TGCGCCAACAGAATGGCAGATAAGAACACTGAAGCTTTCTTT. Amino acids: CANRMADKNTEAFF.

This rearrangement joins TRBV19 to TRBJ1-1; 11 bases are a match to TRBD1. Trimming cost V 5 bases and J 5 bases; bases outside gene matches: 7. This CDR3 is 15 amino acids long. Germline V lookup: CDR1 LNHDA, CDR2 SQIVND (reference sequence). The CDR3: CASSSLDRGRTEAFF. Here the CDR3 DNA reads TGTGCCAGTAGTTCTCTGGACAGGGGGCGGACTGAAGCTTTCTTT.